The sample holds a few counts of the clone carrying this T cell receptor (beta chain). Its antigen is not known. Making the TCR beta libraries involved quantitative 5'-RACE with molecular barcodes. TCRdb re-called the 5' RACE reads through MiXCR, storing one row per CDR3 protein. The data show 700,000 to 1,000,000 distinct CDR3 sequences, with roughly 12% seen just once and approximately 0.5% held by the top ten. This sample stems from a study of CD8 T cells in ankylosing spondylitis. Study-wide findings and caveats: Roughly eight highly homologous variants formed a TCR beta motif that appeared characteristic of ankylosing spondylitis blood.

This CDR3 has 16 amino acids. Germline loops: CDR1 SQVTM, CDR2 ANQGSEA. Trimming cost V 6 bases and J 1 base, with 22 bases left between them. V is TRBV29-1 and J is TRBJ2-7; D assignment may be TRBD1 or TRBD2 (5 bases each). The sequence was obtained from a male donor with ankylosing spondylitis. The sequenced sample consisted of blood, either unsorted or a sorted T cell fraction (not recorded which). The CDR3, as DNA: TGCAGCGTCGTCCCGGGGCCGCGAGGACGTTCCTACGAGCAGTACTTC. Translated: CSVVPGPRGRSYEQYF.